This T cell receptor beta chain was captured in a study of blood T cell repertoires in COVID-19. CDR3 length equals 14 residues. Losses at the gene ends were 4 bases for V and 4 bases for J; bases not matched to a gene: 2. The germline CDR1 and CDR2 sequences are SGHRS and YFSETQ. Measured with immunoSEQ multiplex PCR; TCRdb has only the in-frame clones, and not every one. The repertoire includes 70,000 to 90,000 clones, about 87% of them detected once, and about 8.5% sits in the top ten. The rearrangement uses TRBV5-1 and TRBJ1-6; 7 nucleotides match TRBD1. Sequencing used peripheral blood. This sequence originates from an elderly man with active or convalescent COVID-19. The CDR3, as DNA: TGCGCCAGCAGCCCAGGGGGATATAATTCACCCCTCCACTTT. Protein product: CASSPGGYNSPLHF. Combining the CDR3 with reference TRBV5-1 and TRBJ1-6 gives the whole variable domain KAGVTQTPRYLIKTRGQQVTLSCSPISGHRSVSWYQQTPGQGLQFLFEYFSETQRNKGNFPGRFSGRQFSNSRSEMNVSTLELGDSALYLCASSPGGYNSPLHFGNGTRLTVT.